Below are 20 T cell receptor beta chains sequenced from a single sample in a study of T cell clonality in common variable immunodeficiency. TCRdb's table, derived via immunoSEQ multiplex PCR, lists solely in-frame clones and lacks some. Sampling found 35,000 to 45,000 clones, none seen once. The specimen sequenced was peripheral blood mononuclear cells. All receptors come from a person aged 18 to 69 in good health.

In its sample, this clone was seen many times. The read stops 3 residues short of the end of the CDR3; the missing end is completed from the germline J gene. The V and J genes are TRBV20-1 and TRBJ1-2; TRBD1 aligns across 9 bases. This CDR3 has 16 residues. With 6 bases clipped from V and 6 bases from J, the junction kept 17 bases outside the gene matches. CDR1 is DFQATT, CDR2 SNEGSKA, per germline (reference sequence). The sequenced part of the CDR3 DNA is TGCAGTGCCCAACCGTGGGACAGGGATGGACTCAATGGC. Translating it yields CSAQPWDRDGLNG. The CDR3 reads in full as CSAQPWDRDGLNGYTF.

This clone appeared many times. The read halts 3 residues ahead of the CDR3 end, with the missing end drawn from the germline J gene. The V gene is TRBV7-9, the J gene TRBJ2-3; 7 positions agree with TRBD2. CDR1 and CDR2 (germline): SEHNR, FQNEAQ (reference sequence). The CDR3 consists of 15 residues. V lost 5 bases and J lost 6; bases outside the gene matches: 11. CDR3 residues: CASSQTSAPRDTQYF. The CDR3 DNA, read in part, is TGTGCCAGCAGCCAAACTAGCGCGCCGCGGGATACG.

This clone has at least ten counts. The CDR3 extends 3 residues past the end of the read, so its final part is completed from the germline J gene. This rearrangement joins TRBV2 to TRBJ2-5; TRBD2 aligns across 8 bases. The CDR3 runs to 15 residues. Unmatched junction bases numbered 13, after V lost 8 bases and J lost 5 bases. Germline values: CDR1 SNHLY, CDR2 FYNNEI. CDR3 sequence reads: CASHFIAGSGETQYF. The sequenced part of the CDR3 DNA is TGTGCCAGCCACTTCATAGCGGGGAGTGGGGAGACC. Full variable domain (missing parts from reference TRBV2 and TRBJ2-5): EPEVTQTPSHQVTQMGQEVILRCVPISNHLYFYWYRQILGQKVEFLVSFYNNEISEKSEIFDDQFSVERPDGSNFTLKIRSTKLEDSAMYFCASHFIAGSGETQYFGPGTRLLVL.

This clone occurred many times. The CDR3 end falls 3 residues outside the read, so it is completed with the germline J gene. The rearrangement links TRBV30 to TRBJ2-1; the D call may be TRBD1 or TRBD2 (7 bases each). The germline CDR1 and CDR2 sequences are GTSNPN and SVGIG (reference sequence). With 8 bases removed from V and 8 bases from J, the gap between germline ends came to 22 bases. The CDR3 is 14 amino acids. The CDR3 loop reads CAIRQGGAWDEQFF. The CDR3 DNA, read in part, is TGTGCCATCCGACAGGGAGGGGCCTGGGATGAG.

Many counts were recorded for this clone. The sequence runs out 3 residues before the end of the CDR3; the remainder is reconstructed from the germline J gene. This chain links TRBV7-3 with TRBJ2-7, with 14 bases aligning to TRBD2. V dropped 4 bases and J dropped 5; count of bases not matched to a gene: 4. The CDR3 covers 15 residues. Germline-derived CDR1 and CDR2 are SGHTA and FQGTGA. The CDR3 DNA, read in part, is TGTGCCAGCAGCTACGGGACTAGCGGGGGCGACGAG. This codes for CASSYGTSGGDE. The full CDR3 is CASSYGTSGGDEQYF.

This clone was observed at least ten times. Coverage ceases 3 residues before the CDR3 finishes, and the germline J gene fills in the end. This chain joins TRBV6-4 and TRBJ2-1; a possible D gene is TRBD1 (6 bases). CDR3 size: 13 residues. V dropped 2 bases and J dropped 5 bases, with 7 bases sitting between them. Germline values: CDR1 MRHNA, CDR2 SNTAGT. CDR3 sequence reads: CASSDRDNNEQFF. Partial CDR3 DNA: TGTGCCAGCAGTGACCGGGACAACAATGAG.

This clone was seen ten or more times. The CDR3 goes on 3 residues after the read ends, and that part is filled in from the germline J gene. The genes are TRBV20-1 and TRBJ2-3; 8 bases match TRBD1. The CDR3 runs 14 residues. Germline lookup yields CDR1 DFQATT and CDR2 SNEGSKA (reference sequence). Losses at the gene ends were 8 bases for V and 0 bases for J; bases not matched to a gene: 7. This chain's CDR3 is CSSADRASTDTQYF. CDR3 bases read: TGCAGTAGCGCGGACAGGGCAAGCACAGATACG.

This clone was counted at least ten times. From the germline J gene comes the end of the CDR3, since the read stops 3 residues before it. The J gene is TRBJ2-2, the V gene TRBV20-1, with 11 bases fitting TRBD1. The V gene end was trimmed by 6 bases and the J gene end by 8 bases; junction bases not matched to a gene: 11. The CDR3 runs 15 residues. The germline V gene has CDR1 DFQATT and CDR2 SNEGSKA (reference sequence). CDR3 DNA (partial): TGCAGTGCGCAGGGACAGGGGGAGCCTATAGGGGAG. The encoded protein is CSAQGQGEPIGE. The entire CDR3 sequence reads CSAQGQGEPIGELFF.

In its sample, this clone was seen many times. The missing CDR3 end, 3 residues past where the read stops, is filled in from the germline J gene. The chain uses TRBV5-1 and TRBJ2-5, with D perhaps matching TRBD2 (6 bases). CDR3 length equals 15 residues. Germline V gene data show CDR1 as SGHRS and CDR2 as YFSETQ. V was shortened by 7 bases and J by 5 bases, with 21 bases between the two germline ends. The CDR3 DNA, read in part, is TGCGCCAGCTACTTGGAGGGTCTAGCGCGGGAGACC. Translating gives CASYLEGLARET. The full CDR3 sequence reads CASYLEGLARETQYF.

There are many counts of this clone. The read stops 3 residues short of the end of the CDR3; the missing end is completed from the germline J gene. The chain joins TRBV4-1 to TRBJ2-3, with D hard to call. CDR1 is MGHRA and CDR2 is YSYEKL in the germline V gene. The CDR3 spans 17 residues. V was clipped by 1 base and J by 0 bases, with 14 bases between them. CDR3 DNA, as far as it was read: TGCGCCAGCAGCCAAGGTAGAAGTGCCTCTAGCACAGATACG. This gives the protein CASSQGRSASSTDT. In full, the CDR3 reads CASSQGRSASSTDTQYF.

This clone is medium-sized in the sample. The read halts 3 residues ahead of the CDR3 end, with the missing end drawn from the germline J gene. The rearrangement joins TRBV20-1 to TRBJ2-5, with 8 bases matching TRBD2. The germline CDR1 and CDR2 sequences are DFQATT and SNEGSKA (reference sequence). The trim removed 2 bases at V and 1 base at J, leaving 6 bases unmatched. The CDR3 totals 15 residues. Here the CDR3 reads CSARSELAVQETQYF. The sequenced CDR3 bases are TGCAGTGCTAGATCCGAACTAGCGGTCCAAGAGACC.

CDR3 DNA, as far as it was read: TGCGCCAGTATCGACAGGGGTTTTATGAATGAG. As protein: CASIDRGFMNE. The CDR3 in full is CASIDRGFMNEQFF. This rearrangement joins TRBV10-2 to TRBJ2-1; TRBD1 agrees at 8 bases. The CDR3 end falls 3 residues outside the read, so it is completed with the germline J gene. Per germline, CDR1 WSHSY and CDR2 SAAADI. After removal of 9 bases from V and 7 bases from J, the junction contained 11 bases not matched to a gene. CDR3 length: 14 amino acids.

This clone was detected many times. The sequenced fragment ends 3 residues before the CDR3 boundary, so the rest is inferred from the germline J gene. This chain connects TRBV20-1 to TRBJ1-1; D is perhaps TRBD1 (6 bases). Germline V gives CDR1 DFQATT, CDR2 SNEGSKA (reference sequence). V lost 0 bases and J 2 bases, leaving 10 bases between the germline ends. The CDR3 is 14 residues long. CDR3: CSARDTGGNTEAFF. CDR3 bases read: TGCAGTGCTAGAGATACGGGGGGCAACACTGAA.

This clone was detected many times. Read coverage stops 3 residues before the CDR3 terminus; the germline J gene supplies the remainder. The V gene is TRBV19, the J gene TRBJ1-5, with a weak D call TRBD1 (5 bases). Germline V CDR1 and CDR2: LNHDA, SQIVND (reference sequence). Trimming shortened V by 3 bases and J by 4 bases, and 10 bases separated the two germline ends. The CDR3 loop spans 14 amino acids. Incomplete CDR3 DNA: TGTGCCAGTAGTATGGCCCGGGGGAATCAGCCC. Protein product: CASSMARGNQP. The whole CDR3 protein reads CASSMARGNQPQHF.

This clone was detected many times. The sequenced fragment ends 3 residues before the CDR3 boundary, so the rest is inferred from the germline J gene. The gene calls are TRBV28 and TRBJ1-2; TRBD1 is a possible D gene (5 bases). CDR1 and CDR2 (germline): MDHEN, SYDVKM. Trimming cost V 5 bases and J 6 bases, with 19 bases left between them. The CDR3 runs 15 residues. The covered CDR3 bases are TGTGCCAGCAGTCCTCGGACAAGGCCCGCCCATGGC. Translation: CASSPRTRPAHG. The entire CDR3 sequence reads CASSPRTRPAHGYTF.

This clone was seen ten or more times. The missing CDR3 end, 3 residues past where the read stops, is filled in from the germline J gene. J is TRBJ2-3 and V is TRBV14, with 8 bases aligning to TRBD1. Germline V gene data show CDR1 as SGHDN and CDR2 as FVKESK. V was clipped by 1 base and J by 3 bases; unmatched bases: 6. CDR3 length: 16 residues. CDR3 in amino acids: CASSQVPGGATDTQYF. Partial CDR3 DNA: TGTGCCAGCAGCCAAGTCCCAGGGGGCGCGACAGATACG.

This clone was counted at least ten times. The read terminates 3 residues before the CDR3 end, so the remaining end is supplied by the germline J gene. The V gene is TRBV6-1, the J gene TRBJ2-5, with 9 bases fitting TRBD1. With 3 bases clipped from V and 5 bases from J, the junction kept 7 bases outside the gene matches. The CDR3 totals 15 residues. CDR1 MNHNS and CDR2 SASEGT come from the germline V gene. The covered CDR3 bases are TGTGCCAGCAGTGACCCACACAGGGGGCTGGAGACC. It is translated as CASSDPHRGLET. The CDR3 in full is CASSDPHRGLETQYF.

This clone was counted many times. From the germline J gene comes the end of the CDR3, since the read stops 3 residues before it. The V gene is TRBV29-1, the J gene TRBJ1-2; D is unresolved. The V end lost 6 bases, the J end lost 5 bases, and 16 bases lay between the germline ends. The CDR3 has 13 amino acids. The germline V gene has CDR1 SQVTM and CDR2 ANQGSEA. This CDR3 reads CSVFGNTKYGYTF. Incomplete CDR3 DNA: TGCAGCGTCTTTGGTAATACAAAATATGGC.

This clone appeared many times. From the germline J gene comes the end of the CDR3, since the read stops 3 residues before it. The chain uses TRBV5-6 and TRBJ1-1, with TRBD1 matching 7 bases. V was pared by 4 bases and J by 1 base, with 4 bases of the junction left unmatched. The V gene's germline CDR1 is SGHDT and CDR2 YYEEEE. This CDR3 comprises 14 residues. The CDR3 is CASSIQGRNTEAFF. The CDR3 bases that were read are TGTGCCAGCAGCATACAGGGGCGGAACACTGAA. Using reference TRBV5-6 and TRBJ1-1 for the parts outside the CDR3, the full variable domain is DAGVTQSPTHLIKTRGQQVTLRCSPKSGHDTVSWYQQALGQGPQFIFQYYEEEERQRGNFPDRFSGHQFPNYSSELNVNALLLGDSALYLCASSIQGRNTEAFFGQGTRLTVV.

This clone was counted between two and nine times. The read gets to within 3 residues of the CDR3 end, and the germline J gene fills in the rest. The chain couples TRBV7-6 to TRBJ1-3, with D perhaps TRBD1 (6 bases). The CDR3 totals 15 residues. The germline V and J ends were trimmed by 5 bases and 2 bases, with 13 bases remaining between them. The germline V gene has CDR1 SGHVS and CDR2 FNYEAQ. The covered CDR3 bases are TGTGCCAGCAGCCCCGGGGGGCGTCCTGGAAACACC. Translated, it gives CASSPGGRPGNT. In full, the CDR3 is CASSPGGRPGNTIYF.